The present entry profiles one T cell receptor beta chain with its context. What it recognizes is unknown. Here immunoSEQ multiplex PCR was the method, and the copy in TCRdb shows in-frame clones only, minus some. The data contain approximately 98,000 clones, approximately 86% of them seen just once; the ten biggest clones take up around 2.7%. This specimen comes from a study of cytomegalovirus exposure and HLA in healthy donors. Per germline, CDR1 SNHLY and CDR2 FYNNEI. Trimming took off 6 bases at V and 0 bases at J, with 12 bases between the two ends. There are 15 residues in the CDR3. Study-wide findings and caveats: In the roughly 130 validation repertoires, a later analysis found that first-cohort TCR clusters tended to co-occur.

The source is a woman aged 18-30 years in good health and CMV-seronegative. Sequencing was done on a sample of PBMCs. This chain joins TRBV2 and TRBJ1-3, with D maybe TRBD1 (6 bases). The CDR3 region is CASSRDTVSGNTIYF. CDR3 nucleotides: TGTGCCAGCAGCCGGGACACAGTCTCTGGAAACACCATATATTTT.